This entry lists 26 T cell receptor beta chains sequenced from one sample in a study of molecular identifiers for immune sequencing clone quantification. Each CDR3 protein is one row after TCRdb ran MiXCR on the PCR reads. The repertoire holds about 100,000 distinct CDR3 sequences, with roughly a third as singletons. The specimen was naive CD8+ T cells from blood, with Jurkat cell RNA spiked in. Subset denoted: FACS-sorted CD8+CD4-CCR7+CD45RA+ naive T cells. All receptors derive from a human donor in good health. Some libraries in this study had Jurkat cell RNA spiked in.

Concerning this clonotype itself: A much larger clone differs by one base, so this may be a read error. This sequence joins TRBV28 and TRBJ1-5; possible D gene TRBD1, 5 bases. The germline V gene has CDR1 MDHEN and CDR2 SYDVKM. The CDR3 is 15 residues long. Written as DNA, the CDR3 is TGTGCCAGCAGTTGGCCGGGACTGGGCAATCAGCCCCCGCATTTT. It translates to CASSWPGLGNQPPHF.

This clonotype has a count of ten or more. The chain recombines TRBV29-1 with TRBJ2-3; D gene unclear. Germline CDR1 reads SQVTM; CDR2 reads ANQGSEA. The CDR3 sequence is 13 residues long. V lost 2 bases and J lost 2, with 8 bases in between. The CDR3 spells CSVEPPYTDTQYF. The DNA for the CDR3 is TGCAGCGTTGAACCCCCCTACACAGATACGCAGTATTTT.

Note on this clonotype: The junction departs from the called germline gene at one end, perhaps through a read error. The chain recombines TRBV9 with TRBJ1-1; D unresolved. The CDR3 sequence is 13 residues long. Germline assignment: CDR1 SGDLS and CDR2 YYNGEE. The CDR3 DNA reads as TGTGCCAGCAGCGAGCACCCTGGCACTGATGCTTTCTTT. Translating gives CASSEHPGTDAFF.

The J gene is TRBJ2-3, the V gene TRBV11-2, with TRBD2 matching 7 bases. The germline V gene has CDR1 SGHAT and CDR2 FQNNGV. The trim removed 1 base at V and 2 bases at J, leaving 6 bases unmatched. The length of the CDR3 is 16 residues. Written as DNA, the CDR3 is TGTGCCAGCAGCTTAGGTACGGGAGGAAACACAGATACGCAGTATTTT. The encoded protein is CASSLGTGGNTDTQYF.

This rearrangement joins TRBV11-2 to TRBJ2-1; D possibly corresponds to TRBD2 (5 bases). This CDR3 spans 18 amino acids. The germline V and J ends were trimmed by 5 bases and 5 bases, with 25 bases remaining between them. Germline V gene sequence: CDR1 SGHAT, CDR2 FQNNGV. The CDR3 bases are TGTGCCAGCAGCACCGGTCATTTTATCCTAGCAGGTGACAATGAGCAGTTCTTC. The encoded protein is CASSTGHFILAGDNEQFF.

This clonotype was seen repeatedly, ten times or more. DNA for the CDR3: TGTGCCAGCAGTTACCTAGCGGGAGGGCCGCTGTTTTTT. Protein sequence: CASSYLAGGPLFF. This chain uses TRBV6-4 with TRBJ2-2; 12 bases align to TRBD2. Germline V gene sequence: CDR1 MRHNA, CDR2 SNTAGT. This CDR3 is built from 13 residues. Germline trimming cut 5 bases from V and 13 bases from J; bases unmatched to any gene: 5.

The chain joins TRBV19 to TRBJ1-5; D is ambiguous. Trimming removed 5 bases at V and 0 bases at J, with 11 bases between. Germline CDR1 and CDR2: LNHDA and SQIVND (reference sequence). The length of the CDR3 is 15 residues. CDR3 region: CASSWGWDSNQPQHF. The DNA for the CDR3 is TGTGCCAGTAGTTGGGGTTGGGATAGCAATCAGCCCCAGCATTTT.

The table lists this clonotype with a few counts. The CDR3 sequence is CASSLVSEIYNEQFF. CDR3 nucleotides: TGTGCCAGCAGCTTAGTCAGCGAGATCTACAATGAGCAGTTCTTC. The V and J genes are TRBV7-9 and TRBJ2-1, with D unresolved. The germline V gene has CDR1 SEHNR and CDR2 FQNEAQ (reference sequence). V dropped 1 base and J dropped 3 bases, with 10 bases sitting between them. The CDR3 spans 15 residues.

This clonotype was observed many times. This chain connects TRBV12-3 or TRBV12-4 to TRBJ2-3; no firm D call. Trimming left V 5 bases short and J 2 bases short, with 2 bases between. This CDR3 is 11 amino acids long. The CDR3 sequence is CASSVTDTQYF. The CDR3 DNA follows: TGTGCCAGCAGTGTCACAGATACGCAGTATTTT.

The chain links TRBV2 to TRBJ1-2; 7 bases match TRBD1. The CDR3 is 13 amino acids. The J segment lost 4 bases and the V segment lost 6 bases, leaving 5 bases of the junction unmatched. Germline values: CDR1 SNHLY, CDR2 FYNNEI. The CDR3 protein is CASRPGTAYGYTF. CDR3 sequence (DNA): TGTGCCAGCAGGCCCGGGACAGCCTATGGCTACACCTTC.

The chain links TRBV6-5 to TRBJ1-5; D might be TRBD1 (5 bases). The CDR3 sequence is 15 residues long. CDR1 and CDR2 (germline): MNHEY, SVGAGI. V lost 3 bases and J 4 bases, leaving 13 bases between the germline ends. The CDR3 DNA follows: TGTGCCAGCAGTTATGGGGCAGGGCTAAATCAGCCCCAGCATTTT. This sequence encodes CASSYGAGLNQPQHF.

The rearrangement links TRBV5-4 to TRBJ2-3, with 8 nucleotides matching TRBD2. The CDR3 runs to 16 residues. Germline lookup yields CDR1 SGHNT and CDR2 YYREEE (reference sequence). With V trimmed by 0 bases and J by 6 bases, 9 bases remained unmatched. CDR3 residues: CASSLVGGGLPDTQYF. CDR3 sequence (DNA): TGTGCCAGCAGCTTGGTTGGCGGGGGGCTCCCCGATACGCAGTATTTT. The full variable domain, its missing parts supplied by reference TRBV5-4 and TRBJ2-3, is ETGVTQSPTHLIKTRGQQVTLRCSSQSGHNTVSWYQQALGQGPQFIFQYYREEENGRGNFPPRFSGLQFPNYSSELNVNALELDDSALYLCASSLVGGGLPDTQYFGPGTRLTVL.

This clonotype appeared a few times. The chain employs TRBV5-6 and TRBJ2-7; D may be TRBD2 (6 bases). V lost 0 bases, J lost 3 bases, and 13 bases lay in between. Per the germline V gene, CDR1 is SGHDT and CDR2 is YYEEEE. This CDR3 has 15 amino acids. The CDR3 nucleotides read TGTGCCAGCAGCTTGGGTAGCGGTGCATTCTACGAGCAGTACTTC. As protein: CASSLGSGAFYEQYF.

This clonotype has at least ten counts. This chain connects TRBV4-1 to TRBJ1-3; no reliable D call. There are 15 residues in the CDR3. Trimming took 0 bases from V and 0 from J, leaving 6 bases between them. In germline, CDR1 is MGHRA, CDR2 YSYEKL. This chain's CDR3 is CASSQDRSSGNTIYF. Here the CDR3 DNA reads TGCGCCAGCAGCCAAGACAGGAGCTCTGGAAACACCATATATTTT.

This clonotype appeared a few times. The CDR3 region has the DNA TGTGCCAGCAGTCCCTGGGACGGAAATGAGCAGTTCTTC. As protein: CASSPWDGNEQFF. The rearrangement links TRBV6-5 to TRBJ2-1, with D perhaps given as TRBD1 or TRBD2 (5 bases each). The CDR3 sequence is 13 residues long. Trimming took off 5 bases at V and 7 bases at J, with 12 bases between the two ends. Per the germline V gene, CDR1 is MNHEY and CDR2 is SVGAGI.

Comment on this clonotype: A much larger clone lies one base from this, so it may be a read error. The chain uses TRBV7-2 and TRBJ2-1; D gene uncertain. This CDR3 is built from 10 residues. CDR1 is SGHTA and CDR2 is FQGNSA in the germline V gene. V lost 1 base to trimming and J lost 8 bases, with 0 bases between them. The CDR3 region has the DNA TGTGCCAGCAGCTTAGATGAGCAGTTCTTC. Residues: CASSLDEQFF.

The table lists this clonotype with a few counts. The chain uses TRBV7-9 and TRBJ1-3; TRBD1 might be the D (6 bases). Germline V gene sequence: CDR1 SEHNR, CDR2 FQNEAQ (reference sequence). This CDR3 has 13 amino acids. V dropped 3 bases and J dropped 7 bases, with 10 bases sitting between them. For the CDR3, the DNA is TGTGCCAGCAGCTTGATGGGGGCCAACACCATATATTTT. This translates into CASSLMGANTIYF.

This clonotype has ten or more counts. The chain recombines TRBV18 with TRBJ2-4; D is uncertain. Per the germline V gene, CDR1 is KGHSH and CDR2 is LQKENI. Trimming removed 0 bases at V and 0 bases at J, with 12 bases between. The CDR3 sequence is 17 residues long. The CDR3 nucleotides read TGTGCCAGCTCACCACCGAAGAAACAGTTAGCCAAAAACATTCAGTACTTC. Protein: CASSPPKKQLAKNIQYF. The whole variable domain, filled in from reference TRBV18 and TRBJ2-4, reads NAGVMQNPRHLVRRRGQEARLRCSPMKGHSHVYWYRQLPEEGLKFMVYLQKENIIDESGMPKERFSAEFPKEGPSILRIQQVVRGDSAAYFCASSPPKKQLAKNIQYFGAGTRLSVL.

Concerning this clonotype: A read error is possible here, since a much larger clone lies one base away. The V and J genes are TRBV7-9 and TRBJ2-3; D may match TRBD1 or TRBD2 (5 bases each). The CDR3 has 14 residues. In germline, CDR1 is SEHNR, CDR2 FQNEAQ (reference sequence). CDR3 loop: CASSIAQGSDTQYF. CDR3 coding DNA: TGTGCCAGCAGCATAGCGCAGGGATCAGATACGCAGTATTTT. The full variable domain, in which reference TRBV7-9 and TRBJ2-3 provide the parts outside the CDR3, is DTGVSQNPRHKITKRGQNVTFRCDPISEHNRLYWYRQTLGQGPEFLTYFQNEAQLEKSRLLSDRFSAERPKGSFSTLEIQRTEQGDSAMYLCASSIAQGSDTQYFGPGTRLTVL.

The V call is TRBV5-5, the J call TRBJ2-2, with TRBD1 identical over 10 bases. J lost 2 bases, V lost 1 base, and 5 bases had no gene match. Germline V gene data show CDR1 as SGHKS and CDR2 as YYEKEE (reference sequence). The CDR3 totals 17 residues. In nucleotides, the CDR3 is TGTGCCAGCAGCTTGCAGACAGGGGGCCCTAACACCGGGGAGCTGTTTTTT. Protein: CASSLQTGGPNTGELFF.

This clonotype was observed a few times. The genes are TRBV7-6 and TRBJ2-7; 7 bases fit TRBD1. The CDR3 has 13 residues. Looked up from germline, CDR1 is SGHVS and CDR2 is FNYEAQ. Losses at the gene ends were 5 bases for V and 3 bases for J; bases not matched to a gene: 4. DNA of the CDR3: TGTGCCAGCAGCGCCGGGGACAGCTACGAGCAGTACTTC. Protein: CASSAGDSYEQYF. The whole variable domain, remainder taken from reference TRBV7-6 and TRBJ2-7, is GAGVSQSPRYKVTKRGQDVALRCDPISGHVSLYWYRQALGQGPEFLTYFNYEAQQDKSGLPNDRFSAERPEGSISTLTIQRTEQRDSAMYRCASSAGDSYEQYFGPGTRLTVT.

V is TRBV7-6 and J is TRBJ2-7; the match to TRBD1 covers 7 bases. V lost 8 bases and J lost 3; bases outside the gene matches: 7. This CDR3 is 13 amino acids long. Germline CDR1 is SGHVS and CDR2 is FNYEAQ. The CDR3 bases are TGTGCCAGCGGCGACCGGGACAGCTACGAGCAGTACTTC. Amino acids: CASGDRDSYEQYF.

This clonotype has just a few counts. The chain joins TRBV5-6 to TRBJ1-5, with D tentatively TRBD1 (5 bases). V was cut by 0 bases and J by 1 base, with 14 bases left in between. CDR1 SGHDT and CDR2 YYEEEE come from the germline V gene. This CDR3 is built from 17 residues. CDR3 protein: CASSLGDPGASNQPQHF. The CDR3 DNA sequence: TGTGCCAGCAGCTTGGGGGACCCAGGAGCCAGCAATCAGCCCCAGCATTTT.

The J gene is TRBJ1-5, the V gene TRBV19; D is unresolved. This CDR3 spans 14 amino acids. Trimming shortened V by 5 bases and J by 0 bases, and 8 bases separated the two germline ends. Germline CDR1 and CDR2: LNHDA and SQIVND (reference sequence). CDR3 coding DNA: TGTGCCAGTAGTGCCGGGAATAGCAATCAGCCCCAGCATTTT. Its protein is CASSAGNSNQPQHF.

The table lists this clonotype with many counts. This rearrangement joins TRBV19 to TRBJ1-1; a weak D match, TRBD1 (5 bases). CDR1 and CDR2 (germline): LNHDA, SQIVND (reference sequence). This CDR3 region has 13 residues. V was trimmed by 1 base and J by 5 bases, leaving 8 bases between them. CDR3 in DNA: TGTGCCAGTAGTATAGTTACAGGAACTGAAGCTTTCTTT. Translation gives CASSIVTGTEAFF.

The chain combines TRBV2 with TRBJ2-7; TRBD2 aligns across 7 bases. This CDR3 is built from 13 residues. The junction had 12 bases not matched to a gene; V was cut back by 10 bases and J by 6 bases. Germline CDR1 is SNHLY and CDR2 is FYNNEI. The CDR3 DNA sequence: TGTGCCACCCTTACAGCGGGAAGTTTCGAGCAGTACTTC. This encodes CATLTAGSFEQYF.